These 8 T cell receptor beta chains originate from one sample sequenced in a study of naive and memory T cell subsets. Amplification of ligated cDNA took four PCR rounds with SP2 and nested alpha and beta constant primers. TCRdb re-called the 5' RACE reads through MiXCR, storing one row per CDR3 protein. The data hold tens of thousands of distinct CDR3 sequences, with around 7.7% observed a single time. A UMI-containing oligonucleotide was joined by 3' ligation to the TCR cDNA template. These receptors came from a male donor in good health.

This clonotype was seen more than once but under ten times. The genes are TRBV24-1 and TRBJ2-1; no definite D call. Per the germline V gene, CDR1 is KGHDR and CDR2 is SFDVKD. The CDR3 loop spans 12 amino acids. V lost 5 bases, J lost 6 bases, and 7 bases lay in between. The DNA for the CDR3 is TGTGCCACCAGTGCGCGGACCAATGAGCAGTTCTTC. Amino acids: CATSARTNEQFF.

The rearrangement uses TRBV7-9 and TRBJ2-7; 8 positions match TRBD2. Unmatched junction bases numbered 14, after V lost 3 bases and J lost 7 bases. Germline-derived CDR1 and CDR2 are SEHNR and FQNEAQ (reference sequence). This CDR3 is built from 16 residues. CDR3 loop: CASSLGSGIGVGEQYF. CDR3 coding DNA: TGTGCCAGCAGCTTGGGTAGCGGGATAGGCGTAGGTGAGCAGTACTTC.

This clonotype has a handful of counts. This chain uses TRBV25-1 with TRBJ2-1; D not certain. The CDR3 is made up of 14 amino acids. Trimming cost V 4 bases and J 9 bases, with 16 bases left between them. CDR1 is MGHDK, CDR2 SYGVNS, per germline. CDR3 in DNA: TGTGCCAGCAGTGTGGGTTCAACCCCTGGTGAGCAGTTCTTC. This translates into CASSVGSTPGEQFF.

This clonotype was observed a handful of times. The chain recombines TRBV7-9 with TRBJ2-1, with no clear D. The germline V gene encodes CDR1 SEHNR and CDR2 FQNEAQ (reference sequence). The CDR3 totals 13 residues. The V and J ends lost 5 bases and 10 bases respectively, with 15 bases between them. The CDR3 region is CASSLSLVGEQFF. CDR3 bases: TGTGCCAGCAGCCTTTCACTCGTGGGGGAGCAGTTCTTC.

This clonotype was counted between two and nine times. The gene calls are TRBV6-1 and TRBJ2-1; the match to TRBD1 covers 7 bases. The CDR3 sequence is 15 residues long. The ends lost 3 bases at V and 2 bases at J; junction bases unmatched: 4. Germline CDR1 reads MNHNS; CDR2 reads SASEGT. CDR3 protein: CASSDRDRPYNEQFF. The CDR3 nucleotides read TGTGCCAGCAGTGACCGGGACAGACCCTACAATGAGCAGTTCTTC.

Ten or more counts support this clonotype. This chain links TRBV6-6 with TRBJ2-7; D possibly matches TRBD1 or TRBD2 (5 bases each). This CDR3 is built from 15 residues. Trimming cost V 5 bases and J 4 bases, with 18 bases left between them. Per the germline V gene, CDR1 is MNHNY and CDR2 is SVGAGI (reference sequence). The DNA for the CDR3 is TGTGCCAGCAGTCCGACCGGTGGGGGACCTTACGAGCAGTACTTC. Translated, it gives CASSPTGGGPYEQYF.

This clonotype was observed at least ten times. The CDR3 reads CASSPGGEYNEQFF. The CDR3 DNA reads TGTGCCAGCAGCCCCGGGGGAGAATACAATGAGCAGTTCTTC. The chain recombines TRBV11-2 with TRBJ2-1, with D possibly being TRBD2 (6 bases). The germline CDR1 and CDR2 sequences are SGHAT and FQNNGV. The length of the CDR3 is 14 residues. Trimming took off 5 bases at V and 4 bases at J, with 12 bases between the two ends.

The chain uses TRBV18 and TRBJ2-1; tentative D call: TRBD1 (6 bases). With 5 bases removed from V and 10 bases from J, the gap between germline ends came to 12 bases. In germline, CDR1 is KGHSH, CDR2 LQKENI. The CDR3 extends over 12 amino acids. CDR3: CASSLGTIEQFF. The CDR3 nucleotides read TGTGCCAGCTCATTAGGGACAATAGAGCAGTTCTTC.